The following is a T cell receptor (beta chain) sequence with its context. TCRdb keeps only in-frame clones here, not all; method: immunoSEQ multiplex PCR. The profile shows under 300,000 clones, under 95% of them singletons. J lost 4 bases, V lost 6 bases, and 10 bases had no gene match. The CDR3 is made up of 15 amino acids. Germline V gene lookup returns CDR1 MDHEN and CDR2 SYDVKM. This entry is derived from a study of blood T cell repertoires in COVID-19. The receptor's source is a woman aged 18-29 years who had recovered from COVID-19. The rearrangement joins TRBV28 to TRBJ2-7, with 9 positions matching TRBD2. The sample consisted of PBMCs or T cells enriched from blood (not recorded which). The CDR3 sequence: CASRASGRRLYEQYF. The CDR3 region has the DNA TGTGCCAGCAGGGCCAGCGGGAGGCGACTGTACGAGCAGTACTTC. Based on the CDR3 plus reference TRBV28 and TRBJ2-7, the full variable domain is DVKVTQSSRYLVKRTGEKVFLECVQDMDHENMFWYRQDPGLGLRLIYFSYDVKMKEKGDIPEGYSVSREKKERFSLILESASTNQTSMYLCASRASGRRLYEQYFGPGTRLTVT.